This T cell receptor beta chain was identified in a study of a mutant IDH1 vaccine in newly diagnosed glioma. Time point described: week 47, end of study. The investigators gave 300 ug of mutant IDH1 20-mer peptide in each vaccine dose, together with topical imiquimod. Patients received eight vaccinations in weeks 1, 3, 5, 7, 11, 15, 19, 23. Study-wide findings and caveats: Among patients, around 93% showed immune responses induced by the vaccine.

The ends were cut back, 6 bases at V and 1 base at J, with 16 bases in the middle. CDR1 and CDR2 from the germline V gene are SGHTS and YDEGEE. This CDR3 contains 15 residues. The repertoire was sequenced with immunoSEQ multiplex PCR; TCRdb's copy has only in-frame clones and lacks some. Of around 23,000 clones listed, 80% to 85% were seen once; the top ten hold about 2.7%. A note on this clone: What it binds is unknown.

Here the sequenced sample was PBMCs, taken from a glioma patient whose treatment included an IDH1 peptide vaccine. The TCR was taken from a man aged 40-49 years with glioma. The V call is TRBV5-8, the J call TRBJ2-5; D assignment may be TRBD1 or TRBD2 (5 bases each). The CDR3 sequence: CASNLLTAAQETQYF. CDR3 nucleotides: TGTGCCAGCAACCTATTGACAGCGGCCCAAGAGACCCAGTACTTC.